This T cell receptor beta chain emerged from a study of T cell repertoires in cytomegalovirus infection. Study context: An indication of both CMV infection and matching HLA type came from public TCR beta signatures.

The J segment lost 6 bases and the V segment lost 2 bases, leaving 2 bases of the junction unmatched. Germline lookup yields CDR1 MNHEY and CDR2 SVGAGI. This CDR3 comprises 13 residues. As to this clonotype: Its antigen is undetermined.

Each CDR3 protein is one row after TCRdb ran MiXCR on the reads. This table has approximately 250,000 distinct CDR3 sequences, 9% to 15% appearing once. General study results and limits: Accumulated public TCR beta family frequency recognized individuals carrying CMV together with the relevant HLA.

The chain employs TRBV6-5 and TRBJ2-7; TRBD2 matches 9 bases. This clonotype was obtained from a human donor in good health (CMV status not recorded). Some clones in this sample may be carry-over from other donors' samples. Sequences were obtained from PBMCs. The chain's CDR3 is CASSYGLASEQYF. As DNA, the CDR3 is TGTGCCAGCAGTTACGGACTAGCGAGCGAGCAGTACTTC.